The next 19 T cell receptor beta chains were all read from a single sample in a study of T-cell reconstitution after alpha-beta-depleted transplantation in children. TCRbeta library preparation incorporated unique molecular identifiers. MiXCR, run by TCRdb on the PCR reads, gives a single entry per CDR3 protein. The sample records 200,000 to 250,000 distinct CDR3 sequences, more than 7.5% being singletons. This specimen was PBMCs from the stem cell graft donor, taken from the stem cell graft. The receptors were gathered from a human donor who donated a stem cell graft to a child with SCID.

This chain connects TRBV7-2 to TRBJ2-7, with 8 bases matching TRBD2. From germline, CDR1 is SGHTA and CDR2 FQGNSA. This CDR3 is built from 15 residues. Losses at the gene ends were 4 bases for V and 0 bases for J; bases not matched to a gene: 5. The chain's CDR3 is CASSSGRGVSYEQYF. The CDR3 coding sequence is TGTGCCAGCAGCTCGGGGCGGGGGGTCTCCTACGAGCAGTACTTC.

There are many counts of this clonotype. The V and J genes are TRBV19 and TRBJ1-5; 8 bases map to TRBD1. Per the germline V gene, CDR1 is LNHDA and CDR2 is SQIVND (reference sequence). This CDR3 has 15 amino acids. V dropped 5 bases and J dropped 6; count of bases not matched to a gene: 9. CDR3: CASSVDRGGFQPQHF. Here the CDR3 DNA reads TGTGCCAGTAGTGTTGACAGGGGCGGATTTCAGCCCCAGCATTTT.

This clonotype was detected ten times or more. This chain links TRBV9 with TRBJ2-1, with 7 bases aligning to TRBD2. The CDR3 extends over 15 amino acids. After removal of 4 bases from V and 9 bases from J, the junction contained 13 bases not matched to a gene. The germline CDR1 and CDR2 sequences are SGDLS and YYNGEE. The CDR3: CASSSRPWIAGEQFF. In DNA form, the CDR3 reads TGTGCCAGCAGCTCCCGCCCTTGGATAGCGGGTGAGCAGTTCTTC.

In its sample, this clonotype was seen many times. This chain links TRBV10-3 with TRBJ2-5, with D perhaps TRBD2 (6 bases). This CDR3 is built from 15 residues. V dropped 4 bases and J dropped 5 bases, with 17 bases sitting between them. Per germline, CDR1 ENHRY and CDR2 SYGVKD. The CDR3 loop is CAISVGGSDVETQYF. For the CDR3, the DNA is TGTGCCATCAGTGTTGGAGGGTCTGATGTCGAGACCCAGTACTTC.

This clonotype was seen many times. This CDR3 reads CSASPVGINEQFF. The CDR3 bases are TGCAGTGCTAGCCCGGTCGGGATCAATGAGCAGTTCTTC. The gene calls are TRBV20-1 and TRBJ2-1, with D maybe TRBD2 (5 bases). The CDR3 runs to 13 residues. Germline values: CDR1 DFQATT, CDR2 SNEGSKA (reference sequence). V shed 3 bases and J shed 6 bases, with 12 bases lying between them.

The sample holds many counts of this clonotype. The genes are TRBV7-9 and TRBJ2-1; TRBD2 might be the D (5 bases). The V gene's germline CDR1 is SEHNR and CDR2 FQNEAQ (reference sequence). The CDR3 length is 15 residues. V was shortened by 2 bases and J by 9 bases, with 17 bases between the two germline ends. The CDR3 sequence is CASSLPALLRGEQFF. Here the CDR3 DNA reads TGTGCCAGCAGCTTACCCGCGTTGTTACGGGGTGAGCAGTTCTTC.

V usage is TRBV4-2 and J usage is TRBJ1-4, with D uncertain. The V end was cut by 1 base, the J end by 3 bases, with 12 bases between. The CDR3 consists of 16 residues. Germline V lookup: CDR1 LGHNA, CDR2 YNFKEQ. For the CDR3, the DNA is TGTGCCAGCAGCCAAGGACAATCGAGACCTAATGAAAAACTGTTTTTT. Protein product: CASSQGQSRPNEKLFF.

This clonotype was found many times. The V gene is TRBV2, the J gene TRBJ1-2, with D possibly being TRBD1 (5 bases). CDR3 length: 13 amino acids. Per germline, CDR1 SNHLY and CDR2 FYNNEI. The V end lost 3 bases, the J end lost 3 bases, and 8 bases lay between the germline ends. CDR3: CASSEVGDYGYTF. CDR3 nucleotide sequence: TGTGCCAGCAGTGAGGTGGGGGACTATGGCTACACCTTC.

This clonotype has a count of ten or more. CDR3 residues: CASSLGGVVHGTDTQYF. The CDR3 nucleotides read TGTGCCAGCAGCTTAGGAGGGGTGGTGCATGGCACAGATACGCAGTATTTT. The rearrangement links TRBV7-9 to TRBJ2-3; the D gene could be TRBD1 or TRBD2 (5 bases each). This CDR3 comprises 17 residues. Germline V gene sequence: CDR1 SEHNR, CDR2 FQNEAQ (reference sequence). Trimming cost V 1 base and J 1 base, with 15 bases left between them.

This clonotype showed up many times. This CDR3 reads CASSLGVEKPSSYEQYF. In DNA, the CDR3 is TGCGCCAGCAGCTTAGGTGTTGAGAAACCGAGCTCCTACGAGCAGTACTTC. V and J are TRBV5-1 and TRBJ2-7; no definite D call. Germline values: CDR1 SGHRS, CDR2 YFSETQ. V lost 2 bases to trimming and J lost 0 bases, with 18 bases between them. The CDR3 covers 17 residues.

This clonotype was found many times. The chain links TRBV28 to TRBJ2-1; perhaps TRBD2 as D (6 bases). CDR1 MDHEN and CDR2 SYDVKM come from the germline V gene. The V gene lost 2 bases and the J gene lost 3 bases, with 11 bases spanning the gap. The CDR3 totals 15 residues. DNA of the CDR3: TGTGCCAGCAGTTTAGGCGGGGTCGACTACAATGAGCAGTTCTTC. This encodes CASSLGGVDYNEQFF.

The CDR3: CASSRAFNEKLFF. The CDR3 bases are TGTGCCAGCTCCAGGGCCTTTAATGAAAAACTGTTTTTT. The chain couples TRBV6-1 to TRBJ1-4; tentatively, D is TRBD1 (5 bases). V dropped 8 bases and J dropped 4 bases, with 11 bases sitting between them. The CDR3 runs 13 residues. Per the germline V gene, CDR1 is MNHNS and CDR2 is SASEGT.

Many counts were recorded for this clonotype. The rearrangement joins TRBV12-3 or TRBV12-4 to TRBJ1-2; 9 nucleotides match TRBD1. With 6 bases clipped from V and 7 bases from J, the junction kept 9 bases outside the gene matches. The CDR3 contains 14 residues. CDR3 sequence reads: CASRYIDRGSGYTF. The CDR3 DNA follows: TGTGCCAGCAGGTACATCGACAGGGGGTCTGGCTACACCTTC.

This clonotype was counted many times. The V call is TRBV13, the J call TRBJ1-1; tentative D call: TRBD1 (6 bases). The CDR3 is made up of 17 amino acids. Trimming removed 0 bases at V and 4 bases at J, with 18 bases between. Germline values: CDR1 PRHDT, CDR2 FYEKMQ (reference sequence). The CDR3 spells CASSLGPIGTSPTEAFF. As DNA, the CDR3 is TGTGCCAGCAGCTTAGGACCCATTGGGACATCTCCCACTGAAGCTTTCTTT.

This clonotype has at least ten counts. The CDR3 spells CASSLSEGQKTQYF. CDR3 nucleotides: TGTGCCAGCAGCTTATCGGAGGGCCAGAAGACCCAGTACTTC. This rearrangement joins TRBV7-9 to TRBJ2-5; the D gene is possibly TRBD2 (6 bases). The CDR3 has 14 amino acids. The germline V gene has CDR1 SEHNR and CDR2 FQNEAQ (reference sequence). V was clipped by 2 bases and J by 6 bases, with 13 bases between them.

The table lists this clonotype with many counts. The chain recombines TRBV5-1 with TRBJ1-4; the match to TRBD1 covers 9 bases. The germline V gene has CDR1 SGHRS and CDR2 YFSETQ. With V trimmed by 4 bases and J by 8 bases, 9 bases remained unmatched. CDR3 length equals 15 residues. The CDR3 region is CASSQIQGAWEKLFF. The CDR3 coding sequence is TGCGCCAGCAGCCAAATACAGGGGGCCTGGGAAAAACTGTTTTTT.

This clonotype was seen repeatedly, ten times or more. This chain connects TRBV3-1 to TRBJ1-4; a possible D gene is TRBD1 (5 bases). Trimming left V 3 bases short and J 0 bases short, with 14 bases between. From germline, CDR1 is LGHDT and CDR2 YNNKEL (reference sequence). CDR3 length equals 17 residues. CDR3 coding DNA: TGTGCCAGCAGCCACTGGGGGACGCCTGCAACTAATGAAAAACTGTTTTTT. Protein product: CASSHWGTPATNEKLFF.

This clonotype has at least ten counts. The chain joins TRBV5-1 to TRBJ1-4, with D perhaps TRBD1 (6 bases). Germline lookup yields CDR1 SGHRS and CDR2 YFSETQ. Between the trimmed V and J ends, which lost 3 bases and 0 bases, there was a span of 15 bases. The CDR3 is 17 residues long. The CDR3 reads CASSSGQGPATNEKLFF. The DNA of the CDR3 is TGCGCCAGCAGCTCGGGCCAGGGGCCTGCAACTAATGAAAAACTGTTTTTT.

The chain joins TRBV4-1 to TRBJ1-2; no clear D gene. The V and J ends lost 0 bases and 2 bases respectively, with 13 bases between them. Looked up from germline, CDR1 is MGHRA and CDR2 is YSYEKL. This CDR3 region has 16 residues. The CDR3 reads CASSQDSGGRNYGYTF. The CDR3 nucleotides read TGCGCCAGCAGCCAAGATAGCGGCGGAAGAAACTATGGCTACACCTTC.